Shown below are 27 T cell receptor beta chains from a single sample sequenced in a study of response to subunit inactivated influenza vaccine. TCRdb analysed the RT-PCR reads with MiXCR anew, one entry per CDR3 protein. The data contain some 800,000 distinct CDR3 sequences, 21% of them singletons. The sample consisted of PBMCs from blood, taken around 5 days after vaccination. These TCRs come from a man between 45 and 60 years old who received an inactivated influenza vaccine.

The V and J genes are TRBV15 and TRBJ2-3; 7 bases agree with TRBD2. The CDR3 length is 16 residues. J gave up 3 bases and V 1 base, and 7 bases lay outside the gene matches. Germline loops: CDR1 LNHNV, CDR2 YYDKDF (reference sequence). The CDR3 sequence: CATSRGKGRGTDTQYF. As DNA, the CDR3 is TGTGCCACCAGCAGAGGAAAAGGGCGGGGGACAGATACGCAGTATTTT. The full variable domain, in which reference TRBV15 and TRBJ2-3 provide the parts outside the CDR3, is DAMVIQNPRYQVTQFGKPVTLSCSQTLNHNVMYWYQQKSSQAPKLLFHYYDKDFNNEADTPDNFQSRRPNTSFCFLDIRSPGLGDTAMYLCATSRGKGRGTDTQYFGPGTRLTVL.

The genes are TRBV28 and TRBJ2-7; a weak D match, TRBD1 (5 bases). Germline loops: CDR1 MDHEN, CDR2 SYDVKM. V was pared by 3 bases and J by 0 bases, with 15 bases between. The CDR3 is made up of 16 amino acids. In nucleotides, the CDR3 is TGTGCCAGCAGTTTCCCCGACAGCACTCCCTCCTACGAGCAGTACTTC. It specifies CASSFPDSTPSYEQYF. Based on the CDR3 plus reference TRBV28 and TRBJ2-7, the full variable domain is DVKVTQSSRYLVKRTGEKVFLECVQDMDHENMFWYRQDPGLGLRLIYFSYDVKMKEKGDIPEGYSVSREKKERFSLILESASTNQTSMYLCASSFPDSTPSYEQYFGPGTRLTVT.

As to this clonotype: Its ends do not fully match the called genes, so a read error is possible. The genes are TRBV15 and TRBJ2-5; 7 bases are shared with TRBD2. This CDR3 has 15 amino acids. Per the germline V gene, CDR1 is LNHNV and CDR2 is YYDKDF (reference sequence). Here the CDR3 reads CATRENRDYQETHYF. Here the CDR3 DNA reads TGTGCCACCAGAGAGAATCGGGACTACCAAGAGACCCACTACTTC.

This clonotype has ten or more counts. This chain links TRBV4-3 with TRBJ2-7; no clear D. There are 15 residues in the CDR3. CDR1 LGHNA and CDR2 YSLEER come from the germline V gene. V was shortened by 8 bases and J by 0 bases, with 17 bases between the two germline ends. The CDR3 nucleotides are TGCGCCAGCGCGGCTAAGACCGGGCCCTCCTACGAGCAGTACTTC. This codes for CASAAKTGPSYEQYF.

V is TRBV2 and J is TRBJ2-2; D gene uncertain. CDR1 and CDR2 (germline): SNHLY, FYNNEI. V was shortened by 5 bases and J by 4 bases, with 8 bases between the two germline ends. CDR3 size: 13 residues. CDR3 amino acids: CASSLPLTGELFF. DNA of the CDR3: TGTGCCAGCAGTCTGCCCCTCACCGGGGAGCTGTTTTTT.

This clonotype has more than one count but fewer than ten. The chain combines TRBV28 with TRBJ2-1, with D perhaps matching TRBD2 (6 bases). Between the trimmed V and J ends, which lost 8 bases and 0 bases, there was a span of 17 bases. The germline gives CDR1 MDHEN, CDR2 SYDVKM. This CDR3 has 16 residues. The chain's CDR3 is CASQFWAGSSYNEQFF. CDR3 DNA sequence: TGTGCCAGCCAGTTTTGGGCGGGAAGCTCCTACAATGAGCAGTTCTTC.

The gene calls are TRBV20-1 and TRBJ2-2; D might be TRBD1 or TRBD2, each matching 6 bases. The CDR3 is made up of 14 amino acids. The germline CDR1 and CDR2 sequences are DFQATT and SNEGSKA (reference sequence). Trimming shortened V by 5 bases and J by 6 bases, and 16 bases separated the two germline ends. The CDR3 spells CSAVQGGDAGELFF. CDR3 sequence (DNA): TGCAGTGCTGTACAGGGAGGCGACGCCGGGGAGCTGTTTTTT.

This sequence joins TRBV6-2 or TRBV6-3 and TRBJ2-2; 11 positions match TRBD2. Unmatched junction bases numbered 8, after V lost 2 bases and J lost 0 bases. CDR3 length: 19 amino acids. From germline, CDR1 is MNHEY and CDR2 SVGEGT. The CDR3 DNA sequence: TGTGCCAGCAGTTACCCCGGGACTAGCGGTTCCGCGAACACCGGGGAGCTGTTTTTT. It codes for CASSYPGTSGSANTGELFF.

The genes are TRBV15 and TRBJ2-4, with unresolved D. V lost 1 base to trimming and J lost 3 bases, with 10 bases between them. This CDR3 region has 15 residues. Looked up from germline, CDR1 is LNHNV and CDR2 is YYDKDF (reference sequence). Written as DNA, the CDR3 is TGTGCCACCAGCAGAGGTTGGCTGGGCAAAAACATTCAGTACTTC. Protein: CATSRGWLGKNIQYF.

This chain joins TRBV14 and TRBJ2-7; TRBD1 aligns across 9 bases. The V gene's germline CDR1 is SGHDN and CDR2 FVKESK. The CDR3 loop spans 13 amino acids. V gave up 3 bases and J gave up 6 bases; unmatched junction bases: 3. The CDR3 DNA is TGTGCCAGCAGCCAGTGGACAGGGGCCGAGCAGTACTTC. As protein: CASSQWTGAEQYF.

This clonotype was detected ten times or more. Here the CDR3 reads CASSEAGTSYNEQFF. DNA of the CDR3: TGCGCCAGCAGCGAAGCCGGGACTAGCTACAATGAGCAGTTCTTC. The chain uses TRBV5-1 and TRBJ2-1, with 8 bases fitting TRBD2. Per germline, CDR1 SGHRS and CDR2 YFSETQ. The CDR3 runs 15 residues. The trim removed 4 bases at V and 3 bases at J, leaving 6 bases unmatched.

This chain links TRBV5-5 with TRBJ2-1, with 8 bases fitting TRBD1. CDR3 size: 15 residues. J was trimmed by 2 bases and V by 3 bases; bases with no gene match: 4. CDR1 and CDR2 (germline): SGHKS, YYEKEE (reference sequence). The CDR3: CASSSTGVTYNEQFF. CDR3 in DNA: TGTGCCAGCAGCTCGACAGGGGTGACCTACAATGAGCAGTTCTTC.

This chain connects TRBV5-1 to TRBJ2-1; D call uncertain. The CDR3 is made up of 15 amino acids. V was clipped by 0 bases and J by 3 bases, with 10 bases between them. The germline gives CDR1 SGHRS, CDR2 YFSETQ. CDR3 sequence (DNA): TGCGCCAGCAGCTTGGGGGTTCGAAACTACAATGAGCAGTTCTTC. This encodes CASSLGVRNYNEQFF.

The rearrangement uses TRBV6-1 and TRBJ2-7; maybe TRBD2 (6 bases). This CDR3 comprises 15 residues. Germline V CDR1 and CDR2: MNHNS, SASEGT. Trimming shortened V by 0 bases and J by 1 base, and 10 bases separated the two germline ends. Here the CDR3 reads CASSEAGLNSYEQYF. The CDR3, as DNA: TGTGCCAGCAGTGAAGCGGGACTGAATTCCTACGAGCAGTACTTC.

This clonotype was detected a few times. The chain combines TRBV7-2 with TRBJ2-7; maybe TRBD2 (5 bases). CDR1 SGHTA and CDR2 FQGNSA come from the germline V gene. Trimming stripped 1 base from V and 6 bases from J, with 13 bases between. The CDR3 length is 14 residues. This CDR3 reads CASSLEGIASEQYF. DNA of the CDR3: TGTGCCAGCAGCTTAGAGGGTATAGCGTCCGAGCAGTACTTC.

This clonotype occurred a few times. The V gene is TRBV7-2, the J gene TRBJ2-7; the D gene is possibly TRBD1 (5 bases). Trimming left V 1 base short and J 2 bases short, with 12 bases between. Per the germline V gene, CDR1 is SGHTA and CDR2 is FQGNSA. CDR3 length equals 15 residues. CDR3 protein: CASSLDRPKTYEQYF. CDR3 nucleotide sequence: TGTGCCAGCAGCTTAGACAGGCCGAAGACCTACGAGCAGTACTTC.

This rearrangement joins TRBV20-1 to TRBJ2-6; tentative D call: TRBD2 (6 bases). The CDR3 totals 15 residues. The V gene's germline CDR1 is DFQATT and CDR2 SNEGSKA (reference sequence). The V and J ends lost 5 bases and 0 bases respectively, with 11 bases between them. The CDR3: CSAGRRGSGANVLTF. The CDR3 DNA is TGCAGTGCTGGGAGGCGGGGCTCTGGGGCCAACGTCCTGACTTTC.

The gene calls are TRBV20-1 and TRBJ2-1; TRBD2 matches 11 bases. This CDR3 contains 14 residues. V dropped 4 bases and J dropped 7; count of bases not matched to a gene: 6. CDR1 DFQATT and CDR2 SNEGSKA come from the germline V gene (reference sequence). The chain's CDR3 is CSANSGRGRNEQFF. The DNA of the CDR3 is TGCAGTGCTAATAGCGGGAGGGGACGAAATGAGCAGTTCTTC.

The V gene is TRBV5-1, the J gene TRBJ2-5; 9 nucleotides line up with TRBD1. J gave up 5 bases and V 6 bases, and 5 bases lay outside the gene matches. The germline V gene encodes CDR1 SGHRS and CDR2 YFSETQ. The CDR3 has 13 amino acids. Here the CDR3 DNA reads TGCGCCAGCAATCCGGACAGGGGCGAGACCCAGTACTTC. It is translated as CASNPDRGETQYF.

This clonotype has just a few counts. The chain combines TRBV5-1 with TRBJ1-6, with a possible D match to TRBD1 (5 bases). The CDR3 spans 16 residues. The V end was cut by 0 bases, the J end by 8 bases, with 15 bases between. The germline V gene encodes CDR1 SGHRS and CDR2 YFSETQ. This CDR3 reads CASSLEGTSMDSPLHF. The CDR3 DNA reads as TGCGCCAGCAGCTTGGAAGGGACGTCAATGGATTCACCCCTCCACTTT. The whole variable domain, filled in from reference TRBV5-1 and TRBJ1-6, reads KAGVTQTPRYLIKTRGQQVTLSCSPISGHRSVSWYQQTPGQGLQFLFEYFSETQRNKGNFPGRFSGRQFSNSRSEMNVSTLELGDSALYLCASSLEGTSMDSPLHFGNGTRLTVT.

This sequence joins TRBV20-1 and TRBJ2-2; 10 bases line up with TRBD2. The V gene's germline CDR1 is DFQATT and CDR2 SNEGSKA (reference sequence). With 5 bases clipped from V and 4 bases from J, the junction kept 4 bases outside the gene matches. CDR3 length: 14 amino acids. CDR3 in amino acids: CSARRTSGTGELFF. Here the CDR3 DNA reads TGCAGTGCTCGACGGACTAGCGGCACCGGGGAGCTGTTTTTT.

The table lists this clonotype with many counts. V and J are TRBV28 and TRBJ1-5; TRBD1 agrees at 7 bases. The CDR3 runs to 13 residues. Trimming took 6 bases from V and 5 from J; bases not matched to a gene: 4. CDR1 and CDR2 (germline): MDHEN, SYDVKM. This chain's CDR3 is CASRSTGDQPQHF. Written as DNA, the CDR3 is TGTGCCAGCAGGTCTACAGGGGATCAGCCCCAGCATTTT.

This chain uses TRBV27 with TRBJ1-2; D gene unclear. V shed 2 bases and J shed 0 bases, with 10 bases lying between them. In germline, CDR1 is MNHEY, CDR2 SMNVEV (reference sequence). The CDR3 loop spans 15 amino acids. Here the CDR3 reads CASSLSQLANYGYTF. In DNA, the CDR3 is TGTGCCAGCAGTTTAAGTCAGCTGGCTAACTATGGCTACACCTTC.

The chain couples TRBV24-1 to TRBJ2-5; D gene uncertain. Per the germline V gene, CDR1 is KGHDR and CDR2 is SFDVKD. This CDR3 has 15 residues. V shed 0 bases and J shed 4 bases, with 11 bases lying between them. The CDR3 bases are TGTGCCACCAGTGATTTGCAATCCACGGGAGAGACCCAGTACTTC. Translating it yields CATSDLQSTGETQYF.

The chain couples TRBV29-1 to TRBJ1-1; the D is unclear. The CDR3 has 14 amino acids. The V end lost 0 bases, the J end lost 1 base, and 9 bases lay between the germline ends. Germline assignment: CDR1 SQVTM and CDR2 ANQGSEA. Written as DNA, the CDR3 is TGCAGCGTTGAAGAAGGACTGCCGAACACTGAAGCTTTCTTT. It specifies CSVEEGLPNTEAFF.

Only a few counts were recorded for this clonotype. The V call is TRBV2, the J call TRBJ2-1; 8 bases agree with TRBD2. V lost 6 bases, J lost 8 bases, and 15 bases stayed unmatched. Looked up from germline, CDR1 is SNHLY and CDR2 is FYNNEI. The CDR3 has 16 amino acids. The CDR3 loop reads CASSARLSGGLDEQFF. The CDR3 bases are TGTGCCAGCAGCGCCCGACTATCGGGAGGGCTAGATGAGCAGTTCTTC. Looking up the rest from reference TRBV2 and TRBJ2-1 gives the full variable domain: EPEVTQTPSHQVTQMGQEVILRCVPISNHLYFYWYRQILGQKVEFLVSFYNNEISEKSEIFDDQFSVERPDGSNFTLKIRSTKLEDSAMYFCASSARLSGGLDEQFFGPGTRLTVL.

The chain carries TRBV7-2 and TRBJ2-1; 10 nucleotides line up with TRBD2. V trimming: 4 bases; J trimming: 9 bases; junction bases outside the gene matches: 9. Germline V gives CDR1 SGHTA, CDR2 FQGNSA. This CDR3 comprises 15 residues. CDR3 sequence: CASSWIAGGGSEQFF. CDR3 bases: TGTGCCAGCAGCTGGATAGCGGGAGGCGGGTCTGAGCAGTTCTTC. Complete variable domain (other parts from reference TRBV7-2 and TRBJ2-1): GAGVSQSPSNKVTEKGKDVELRCDPISGHTALYWYRQSLGQGLEFLIYFQGNSAPDKSGLPSDRFSAERTGGSVSTLTIQRTQQEDSAVYLCASSWIAGGGSEQFFGPGTRLTVL.